The TCR beta chain described here comes from a study of CD8 T cells in Susac syndrome. Reverse transcription of about 0.45 to 1 ug RNA was performed with random hexamers. Using its own MiXCR run on the immunoSEQ multiplex PCR reads, TCRdb lists one record per CDR3 protein. The sample consists of around 170,000 distinct CDR3 sequences, approximately 95% of them appearing once. Trimming removed 3 bases at V and 1 base at J, with 7 bases between. The CDR3 extends over 14 amino acids. Germline V lookup: CDR1 SNHLY, CDR2 FYNNEI. From blood CD8+ and CD4+ T cells, TCR beta sequences were generated. The TEMRA cells underwent FACS enrichment, while the CD8+ and CD4+ T cells underwent negative isolation.

The sequence derives from a human donor with multiple sclerosis. The chain employs TRBV2 and TRBJ2-1, with a weak D call TRBD2 (5 bases). The sample taken for sequencing was CD8+ T cells from PBMCs. CDR3 in DNA: TGTGCCAGCAGTGATTCGGGGTCCTACAATGAGCAGTTCTTC. It translates to CASSDSGSYNEQFF.